This T cell receptor (beta chain) derives from a study of T cells in Graves' hyperthyroidism and ophthalmopathy. Study summary: Blood was drawn when the patient was first diagnosed and still untreated.

This clonotype was recorded many times. Its target is not known. Study-level points and caveats: In blood, most of the thyroid clonotypes expanded above 0.001 were also present.

Patients were excluded for uncontrolled infection, other autoimmune disease, pregnancy or lactation. Each diagnosis drew on symptoms, thyroxine, TRAb, thyroid ultrasound and orbital computed tomography findings. CDR3 length: 14 residues. Germline V lookup: CDR1 SGHAT, CDR2 FQNNGV. The V and J ends lost 3 bases and 15 bases, in that order; junction bases with no gene match: 9. The CDR3 regions of TCR beta were amplified from RNA transcripts. RT-PCR in the first round (using the HTBI primer set) targeted the TCR CDR3. One entry per CDR3 protein results from TCRdb running MiXCR on the multiplex PCR reads. Of fewer than 600,000 distinct CDR3 sequences in the sample, 13% to 15% were seen once.

The specimen sequenced was blood. This TCR derives from a woman younger than 30 with Graves' hyperthyroidism. V gene TRBV11-2 combines with J gene TRBJ2-1; 12 bases map to TRBD2. The CDR3 coding sequence is TGTGCCAGCAGCTTCTGGACTAGCGGGAAGTTGCCGTTCTTC. Encoded protein: CASSFWTSGKLPFF.